A single sample gave rise to the 21 T cell receptor beta chains below, sequenced in a study of shared clonotypes between healthy human individuals (dated by TCRdb to 2020 to 2022). The library relied on the immunoSEQ multiplex PCR assay. Sourced from immuneACCESS, this table was stored by TCRdb with only in-frame sequences that have V and J called. A share of the clones is absent; for the studies checked, an unresolved V gene accounts for under half, and the remainder has no known explanation. For this sample the table gives about 2 million clones, of which approximately 95% were detected only once. The ten largest account for 0.1% to 0.15% of the sample. Input material: naive CD4+ T cells sorted from blood. The cell subset or site label, read with the paper, signifies: CD45RA+ positively selected. Receptors originate from a man aged 18 to 29 in good health.

The rearrangement joins TRBV7-3 to TRBJ2-3; 10 bases are shared with TRBD2. The trim removed 5 bases at V and 4 bases at J, leaving 9 bases unmatched. This CDR3 spans 16 amino acids. In germline, CDR1 is SGHTA, CDR2 FQGTGA. The CDR3 DNA follows: TGTGCCAGCAGCCTAAGGAGCGGGGGGGCCGCAGATACGCAGTATTTT. Translating it yields CASSLRSGGAADTQYF.

In this sample, this clone turned up once. The identical CDR3 is also encoded by other nucleotide sequences in the sample. This rearrangement joins TRBV2 to TRBJ2-5; D is possibly TRBD2 (5 bases). This CDR3 contains 11 residues. Germline V gene sequence: CDR1 SNHLY, CDR2 FYNNEI. Trimming took off 7 bases at V and 5 bases at J, with 8 bases between the two ends. The CDR3, as DNA: TGTGCCAGCACGTCGGGGGAGACCCAGTACTTC. This translates into CASTSGETQYF.

The chain joins TRBV5-1 to TRBJ2-4, with D possibly TRBD1 on 5 matching bases. Trimming left V 4 bases short and J 0 bases short, with 14 bases between. CDR1 is SGHRS, CDR2 YFSETQ, per germline. The CDR3 extends over 16 amino acids. In DNA form, the CDR3 reads TGCGCCAGCAGCCAAGGGGCAGGCCCAGCCAAAAACATTCAGTACTTC. Its translation is CASSQGAGPAKNIQYF.

The chain has TRBV2 and TRBJ2-7, with 9 bases fitting TRBD2. This CDR3 region has 15 residues. Germline-derived CDR1 and CDR2 are SNHLY and FYNNEI. V lost 5 bases and J lost 0; bases outside the gene matches: 5. The CDR3 DNA sequence: TGTGCCAGCAGTCTACTAGCGGGCCTCTCCTACGAGCAGTACTTC. It translates to CASSLLAGLSYEQYF.

Details on this clone: Other nucleotide sequences in the sample specify the same CDR3. CDR3 in amino acids: CAWSLGYEQYF. The CDR3 coding sequence is TGTGCCTGGAGTCTGGGCTACGAGCAGTACTTC. This sequence joins TRBV30 and TRBJ2-7; D unresolved. CDR3 length: 11 amino acids. Trimming shortened V by 2 bases and J by 3 bases, and 5 bases separated the two germline ends. CDR1 is GTSNPN, CDR2 SVGIG, per germline (reference sequence). Full variable domain (outside the CDR3, taken from reference TRBV30 and TRBJ2-7): SQTIHQWPATLVQPVGSPLSLECTVEGTSNPNLYWYRQAAGRGLQLLFYSVGIGQISSEVPQNLSASRPQDRQFILSSKKLLLSDSGFYLCAWSLGYEQYFGPGTRLTVT.

V is TRBV7-2 and J is TRBJ1-6, with 7 bases fitting TRBD1. Looked up from germline, CDR1 is SGHTA and CDR2 is FQGNSA. The ends lost 2 bases at V and 0 bases at J; junction bases unmatched: 10. This CDR3 comprises 19 residues. CDR3 bases: TGTGCCAGCAGCTTATTGGGGCCAGGGGGAAGCTCCTATAATTCACCCCTCCACTTT. Amino acid sequence: CASSLLGPGGSSYNSPLHF.

This clone was observed once. The rearrangement uses TRBV5-1 and TRBJ1-2; perhaps TRBD1 as D (6 bases). The CDR3 contains 13 residues. V lost 0 bases to trimming and J lost 4 bases, with 7 bases between them. The germline CDR1 and CDR2 sequences are SGHRS and YFSETQ. CDR3 nucleotides: TGCGCCAGCAGCTTGGGGGACATCTATGGCTACACCTTC. This sequence encodes CASSLGDIYGYTF.

This clone was recorded once. Different DNA sequences within this sample yield the same CDR3. This sequence joins TRBV10-3 and TRBJ2-7; 7 bases line up with TRBD1. Trimming took 0 bases from V and 1 from J; bases not matched to a gene: 0. The CDR3 loop spans 14 amino acids. Germline CDR1 and CDR2: ENHRY and SYGVKD. The CDR3 DNA sequence: TGTGCCATCAGTGAGTCGACAGGGTCCTACGAGCAGTACTTC. Its protein is CAISESTGSYEQYF.

The chain carries TRBV28 and TRBJ1-2, with D possibly being TRBD1 (6 bases). The ends were cut back, 8 bases at V and 0 bases at J, with 10 bases in the middle. The CDR3 loop spans 13 amino acids. Germline loops: CDR1 MDHEN, CDR2 SYDVKM. CDR3: CASYRQANYGYTF. Here the CDR3 DNA reads TGTGCCAGCTACCGACAGGCTAACTATGGCTACACCTTC.

This rearrangement joins TRBV6-1 to TRBJ2-7; D uncertain. Between the trimmed V and J ends, which lost 6 bases and 3 bases, there was a span of 6 bases. This CDR3 has 11 residues. CDR1 is MNHNS and CDR2 is SASEGT in the germline V gene. CDR3 residues: CASSHDYEQYF. The CDR3 bases are TGTGCCAGCAGCCACGACTACGAGCAGTACTTC.

This chain connects TRBV2 to TRBJ2-1; D assignment may be TRBD1 or TRBD2 (6 bases each). Germline CDR1 reads SNHLY; CDR2 reads FYNNEI. V shed 2 bases and J shed 7 bases, with 12 bases lying between them. The CDR3 totals 14 residues. DNA of the CDR3: TGTGCCAGCAGTGAAATAGGAGGGGGAAATGAGCAGTTCTTC. Amino acid sequence: CASSEIGGGNEQFF.

The chain combines TRBV30 with TRBJ2-1, with 9 bases that match TRBD1. CDR3 length equals 13 residues. Germline values: CDR1 GTSNPN, CDR2 SVGIG (reference sequence). Germline trimming cut 7 bases from V and 5 bases from J; bases unmatched to any gene: 6. The CDR3 loop is CAFSGQGHNEQFF. As DNA, the CDR3 is TGTGCCTTTTCGGGACAGGGCCACAATGAGCAGTTCTTC.

In nucleotides, the CDR3 is TGTGCCAGCAGCCCCCCAGGTATTCAACCCTACGAGCAGTACTTC. Translated: CASSPPGIQPYEQYF. This rearrangement joins TRBV11-2 to TRBJ2-7; D gene ambiguous. The CDR3 sequence is 15 residues long. CDR1 and CDR2 (germline): SGHAT, FQNNGV. Between the trimmed V and J ends, which lost 5 bases and 2 bases, there was a span of 16 bases.

Of note for this clone: One end of the junction fails to match germline, which may point to a read error. The chain employs TRBV27 and TRBJ2-7, with D possibly being TRBD2 (7 bases). The CDR3 length is 16 residues. Germline lookup yields CDR1 MNHEY and CDR2 SMNVEV (reference sequence). This chain's CDR3 is CASSFEGGRASHEQYF. CDR3 coding DNA: TGTGCCAGCAGTTTCGAAGGGGGGAGGGCCTCCCACGAGCAGTACTTC.

The chain links TRBV6-5 to TRBJ1-5; a possible D gene is TRBD1 (6 bases). Germline CDR1 MNHEY, CDR2 SVGAGI. V lost 5 bases, J lost 0 bases, and 11 bases lay in between. This CDR3 has 15 residues. In DNA form, the CDR3 reads TGTGCCAGCAGTCTACGGGACAATAGCAATCAGCCCCAGCATTTT. The encoded protein is CASSLRDNSNQPQHF.

The V and J genes are TRBV27 and TRBJ2-2; 14 bases match TRBD2. V was pared by 7 bases and J by 4 bases, with 11 bases of the junction left unmatched. Germline assignment: CDR1 MNHEY and CDR2 SMNVEV (reference sequence). The CDR3 contains 18 residues. For the CDR3, the DNA is TGTGCCAGCATGGTTGGGACTAGCGGGAGAGGGACCACCGGGGAGCTGTTTTTT. This translates into CASMVGTSGRGTTGELFF.

This chain joins TRBV18 and TRBJ2-1; tentatively, D is TRBD2 (7 bases). Germline V gives CDR1 KGHSH, CDR2 LQKENI. V shed 3 bases and J shed 0 bases, with 15 bases lying between them. The CDR3 totals 17 residues. The CDR3 reads CASSPPGGGSSYNEQFF. CDR3 in DNA: TGTGCCAGCTCACCTCCGGGGGGCGGGAGCTCCTACAATGAGCAGTTCTTC.

The chain is built from TRBV6-6 and TRBJ2-2; no clear D gene. The CDR3 is 15 residues long. V was trimmed by 3 bases and J by 4 bases, leaving 12 bases between them. Germline CDR1 and CDR2: MNHNY and SVGAGI (reference sequence). DNA of the CDR3: TGTGCCAGCAGTTATAGTGAAGTCGGCACCGGGGAGCTGTTTTTT. Translating gives CASSYSEVGTGELFF.

The chain joins TRBV18 to TRBJ2-7; TRBD1 matches at 10 bases. The germline gives CDR1 KGHSH, CDR2 LQKENI. This CDR3 has 13 residues. V shed 5 bases, J shed 6 bases, and the junction held 4 bases outside the gene matches. CDR3 residues: CASSADRGGEQYF. The CDR3 DNA is TGTGCCAGCTCAGCGGACAGGGGGGGCGAGCAGTACTTC.

The chain has TRBV7-2 and TRBJ2-7; a possible D gene is TRBD1 (5 bases). V dropped 4 bases and J dropped 3 bases, with 10 bases sitting between them. Germline-derived CDR1 and CDR2 are SGHTA and FQGNSA. This CDR3 is built from 13 residues. As DNA, the CDR3 is TGTGCCAGCAGCTCAGACAGCTTCTACGAGCAGTACTTC. This encodes CASSSDSFYEQYF.

This clone was detected once. The J gene is TRBJ1-5, the V gene TRBV10-3; D remains unclear. In germline, CDR1 is ENHRY, CDR2 SYGVKD. The V gene lost 2 bases and the J gene lost 0 bases, with 8 bases spanning the gap. This CDR3 spans 15 amino acids. CDR3 sequence reads: CAISEQTYSNQPQHF. The CDR3, as DNA: TGTGCCATCAGTGAGCAGACCTATAGCAATCAGCCCCAGCATTTT.